This entry lists 9 T cell receptor beta chains sequenced from one sample in a study of CD8 T cells in ankylosing spondylitis. In TCRdb, the 5' RACE reads were re-called with MiXCR into one record per CDR3 protein. Of about 240,000 distinct CDR3 sequences in the sample, about 10% are singletons; the top ten hold around 3%. Sequences were obtained from blood, either unsorted or a sorted T cell fraction (not recorded which). These receptors originate from a male donor with ankylosing spondylitis or in good health (not recorded which).

This clonotype has ten or more counts. The junction shows a germline mismatch at one end, possibly a read error. The J gene is TRBJ1-5, the V gene TRBV5-4; 8 bases align to TRBD1. The germline CDR1 and CDR2 sequences are SGHNT and YYREEE (reference sequence). This CDR3 has 14 amino acids. The CDR3 sequence: CASSLQGADQPQHF. The CDR3 DNA reads TGCGCCAGCAGCTTGCAGGGGGCCGATCAGCCCCAGCATTTT.

V is TRBV7-2 and J is TRBJ1-5; TRBD1 agrees at 7 bases. CDR1 is SGHTA and CDR2 is FQGNSA in the germline V gene. V lost 5 bases and J lost 8; bases outside the gene matches: 9. The CDR3 extends over 14 amino acids. CDR3 DNA: TGTGCCAGCAGCCCAGGGGGACCGCTCGAGCCCCAGCATTTT. Protein sequence: CASSPGGPLEPQHF.

This clonotype was counted ten times or more. J is TRBJ1-2 and V is TRBV14; unclear D gene. The CDR3 is made up of 15 amino acids. V was clipped by 1 base and J by 2 bases, with 11 bases between them. In germline, CDR1 is SGHDN, CDR2 FVKESK. The CDR3 nucleotides are TGTGCCAGCAGCCAAGCCCCGGAGTCGAACTATGGCTACACCTTC. It is translated as CASSQAPESNYGYTF.

This clonotype was seen repeatedly, ten times or more. The CDR3: CSASGVGQPQHF. CDR3 coding DNA: TGCAGTGCTAGTGGTGTAGGTCAGCCCCAGCATTTT. This chain connects TRBV20-1 to TRBJ1-5; no reliable D call. The CDR3 spans 12 residues. With 3 bases removed from V and 6 bases from J, the gap between germline ends came to 9 bases. In germline, CDR1 is DFQATT, CDR2 SNEGSKA (reference sequence).

This clonotype came up a few times. The chain employs TRBV20-1 and TRBJ1-2; possibly TRBD1 for D (5 bases). The V gene lost 8 bases and the J gene lost 6 bases, with 16 bases spanning the gap. The CDR3 consists of 12 residues. The germline V gene has CDR1 DFQATT and CDR2 SNEGSKA (reference sequence). DNA for the CDR3: TGCAGTCCCCTGGGGGGTTTGGATGGCTACACCTTC. Its protein product is CSPLGGLDGYTF.

This clonotype has only a few counts. The V and J genes are TRBV7-9 and TRBJ1-1; D may be TRBD1 (5 bases). The CDR3 is 16 amino acids. The germline V gene has CDR1 SEHNR and CDR2 FQNEAQ (reference sequence). V lost 5 bases to trimming and J lost 1 base, with 17 bases between them. DNA of the CDR3: TGTGCCAGCAGCCCCCGGGGAGGGGAAAAGAACACTGAAGCTTTCTTT. This translates into CASSPRGGEKNTEAFF. The whole variable domain, filled in from reference TRBV7-9 and TRBJ1-1, reads DTGVSQNPRHKITKRGQNVTFRCDPISEHNRLYWYRQTLGQGPEFLTYFQNEAQLEKSRLLSDRFSAERPKGSFSTLEIQRTEQGDSAMYLCASSPRGGEKNTEAFFGQGTRLTVV.

This clonotype was detected a few times. The chain links TRBV10-3 to TRBJ1-2; TRBD1 matches at 7 bases. The junction had 1 base not matched to a gene; V was cut back by 5 bases and J by 1 base. In germline, CDR1 is ENHRY, CDR2 SYGVKD. The CDR3 has 13 amino acids. The DNA of the CDR3 is TGTGCCATCAGTAGGGACAGTAACTATGGCTACACCTTC. Translation: CAISRDSNYGYTF.

This clonotype was recorded many times. The genes are TRBV7-2 and TRBJ2-3, with TRBD1 as a possible D gene (6 bases). V lost 5 bases and J 0 bases, leaving 18 bases between the germline ends. Germline assignment: CDR1 SGHTA and CDR2 FQGNSA. CDR3 size: 17 residues. CDR3 coding DNA: TGTGCCAGCAGCCGAAGGGACAAACCTACTAGCACAGATACGCAGTATTTT. It specifies CASSRRDKPTSTDTQYF.

The gene calls are TRBV7-2 and TRBJ1-1, with 7 bases lining up with TRBD1. Germline CDR1 and CDR2: SGHTA and FQGNSA. The ends lost 5 bases at V and 0 bases at J; junction bases unmatched: 6. This CDR3 has 15 amino acids. This CDR3 is CASSPQGQMNTEAFF. The CDR3 DNA follows: TGTGCCAGCAGCCCCCAGGGACAGATGAACACTGAAGCTTTCTTT.